The source of this T cell receptor beta chain is a study of blood T cell repertoires in COVID-19. On the study more broadly: COVID-19 samples, acute and convalescent, were from the United States, Italy and Spain.

The CDR3 loop spans 13 amino acids. The V gene's germline CDR1 is MNHEY and CDR2 SMNVEV (reference sequence). The V and J ends lost 5 bases and 7 bases respectively, with 12 bases between them. Per the study methods: The assay estimated nucleated cells by amplifying reference gene primers. Sequencing used immunoSEQ multiplex PCR; TCRdb keeps in-frame clones, though not all of them. The V and J calls and clone size come from that table; D and trimming were worked out from the DNA. Of about 270,000 clones listed, roughly 85% are singletons. The TCR originated in a woman between 18 and 30 years old with acute or convalescent COVID-19. The rearrangement uses TRBV27 and TRBJ2-1; D ambiguous. The specimen was peripheral blood. The CDR3 here is CASSRSDSNEQFF. The CDR3 DNA is TGTGCCAGCAGTAGAAGCGATTCTAATGAGCAGTTCTTC.